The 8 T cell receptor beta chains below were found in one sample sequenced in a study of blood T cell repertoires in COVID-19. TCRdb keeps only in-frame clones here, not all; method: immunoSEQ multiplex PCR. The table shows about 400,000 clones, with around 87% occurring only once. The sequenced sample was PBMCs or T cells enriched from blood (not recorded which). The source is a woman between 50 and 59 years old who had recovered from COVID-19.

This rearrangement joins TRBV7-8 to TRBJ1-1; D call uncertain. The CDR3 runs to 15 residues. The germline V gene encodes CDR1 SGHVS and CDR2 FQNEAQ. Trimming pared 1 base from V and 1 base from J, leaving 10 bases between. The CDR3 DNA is TGTGCCAGCAGCTTAGGTTCGGGAGGGAACACTGAAGCTTTCTTT. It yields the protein CASSLGSGGNTEAFF.

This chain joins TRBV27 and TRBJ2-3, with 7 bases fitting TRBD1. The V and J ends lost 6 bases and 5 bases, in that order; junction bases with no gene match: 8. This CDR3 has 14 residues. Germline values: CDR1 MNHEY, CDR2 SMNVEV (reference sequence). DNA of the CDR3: TGTGCCAGCAGCATTGGACAGGCGAAAGATACGCAGTATTTT. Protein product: CASSIGQAKDTQYF.

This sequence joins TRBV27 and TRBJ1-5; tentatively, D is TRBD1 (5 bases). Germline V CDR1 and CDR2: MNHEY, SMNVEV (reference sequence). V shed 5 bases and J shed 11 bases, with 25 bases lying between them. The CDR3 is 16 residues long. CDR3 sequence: CASSPRPPGHGAAQHF. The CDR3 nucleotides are TGTGCCAGCAGTCCCCGACCCCCCGGACACGGCGCGGCCCAGCATTTT.

The CDR3: CASSPLSVNSYNEQFF. For the CDR3, the DNA is TGTGCCAGCAGCCCATTGTCGGTTAATTCCTACAATGAGCAGTTCTTC. The chain employs TRBV27 and TRBJ2-1; D is undetermined. The CDR3 covers 16 residues. Germline CDR1 reads MNHEY; CDR2 reads SMNVEV (reference sequence). Trimming removed 6 bases at V and 1 base at J, with 16 bases between.

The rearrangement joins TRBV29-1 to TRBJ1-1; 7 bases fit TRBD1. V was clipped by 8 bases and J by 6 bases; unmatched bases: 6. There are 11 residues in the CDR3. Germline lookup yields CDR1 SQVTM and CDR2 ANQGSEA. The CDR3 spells CSSRQGPEAFF. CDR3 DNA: TGCAGCTCACGACAGGGCCCTGAAGCTTTCTTT.

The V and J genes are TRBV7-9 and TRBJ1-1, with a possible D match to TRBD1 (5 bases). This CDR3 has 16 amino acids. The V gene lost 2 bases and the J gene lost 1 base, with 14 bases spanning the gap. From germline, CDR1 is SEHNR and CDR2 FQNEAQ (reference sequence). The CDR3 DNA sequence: TGTGCCAGCAGCTTATTATCGGGGGTTGAGAACACTGAAGCTTTCTTT. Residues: CASSLLSGVENTEAFF.

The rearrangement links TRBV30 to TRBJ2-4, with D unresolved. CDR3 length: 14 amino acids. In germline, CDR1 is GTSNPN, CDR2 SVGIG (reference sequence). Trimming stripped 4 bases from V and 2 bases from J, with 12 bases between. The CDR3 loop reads CAWKFGRSKNIQYF. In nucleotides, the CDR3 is TGTGCCTGGAAGTTCGGTCGGTCCAAAAACATTCAGTACTTC.

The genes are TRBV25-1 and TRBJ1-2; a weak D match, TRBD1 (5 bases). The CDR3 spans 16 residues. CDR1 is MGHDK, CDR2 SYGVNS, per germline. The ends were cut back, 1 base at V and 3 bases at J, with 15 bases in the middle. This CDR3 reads CASSELTGRADYGYTF. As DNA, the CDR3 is TGTGCCAGCAGTGAATTGACGGGCAGGGCGGACTATGGCTACACCTTC.